This T cell receptor (beta chain) was observed in a study of T cell repertoires in cytomegalovirus infection. Study-level findings and limits: The cumulative frequency of public TCR beta families distinguished individuals who carried CMV together with the relevant HLA.

This CDR3 comprises 15 residues. V was shortened by 5 bases and J by 6 bases, with 17 bases between the two germline ends. CDR1 MNHNS and CDR2 SASEGT come from the germline V gene. In regard to this clonotype: Its target is unknown.

A single record per CDR3 protein comes from TCRdb applying MiXCR to the reads. The sample carries some 560,000 distinct CDR3 sequences, around two fifths recorded once. This receptor was identified in a human donor in good health (CMV status not recorded). Some clones in this sample may be carry-over from other donors' samples. The chain uses TRBV6-1 and TRBJ2-1, with D perhaps matching TRBD1 or TRBD2 (5 bases each). The sample consisted of cultured PBMCs, taken from culture after CMV antigen stimulation. The CDR3 protein is CASSYTSGPSNEQFF. The CDR3 DNA reads as TGTGCCAGCAGTTACACCTCGGGACCAAGCAATGAGCAGTTCTTC.